The subject of this entry is one TCR beta chain. These data come from a study of blood T cell repertoires in COVID-19. Sequencing used immunoSEQ multiplex PCR; TCRdb keeps in-frame clones, though not all of them. The data contain 270,000 or so clones, around 92% of them seen just once; the ten biggest clones take up around 10%. The germline CDR1 and CDR2 sequences are LGHNT and FRNRAP. V was cut by 1 base and J by 3 bases, with 6 bases left in between. The CDR3 sequence is 13 residues long. The gene calls are TRBV12-5 and TRBJ1-1; D remains unclear. The receptor was isolated from a woman under 40 with COVID-19, enrolled during active disease. Sequenced material: peripheral blood. CDR3 in DNA: TGTGCTAGTGGTTTGGAGCTGGACACTGAAGCTTTCTTT. Translation gives CASGLELDTEAFF.